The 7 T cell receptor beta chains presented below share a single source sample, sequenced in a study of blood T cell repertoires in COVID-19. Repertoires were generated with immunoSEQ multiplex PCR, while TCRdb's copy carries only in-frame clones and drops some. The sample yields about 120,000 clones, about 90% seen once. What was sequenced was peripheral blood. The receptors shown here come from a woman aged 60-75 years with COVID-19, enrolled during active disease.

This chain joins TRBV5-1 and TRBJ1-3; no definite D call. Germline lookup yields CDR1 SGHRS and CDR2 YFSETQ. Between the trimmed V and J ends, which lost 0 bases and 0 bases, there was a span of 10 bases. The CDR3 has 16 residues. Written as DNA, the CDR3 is TGCGCCAGCAGCTTGGATGGCGGCAACTCTGGAAACACCATATATTTT. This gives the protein CASSLDGGNSGNTIYF.

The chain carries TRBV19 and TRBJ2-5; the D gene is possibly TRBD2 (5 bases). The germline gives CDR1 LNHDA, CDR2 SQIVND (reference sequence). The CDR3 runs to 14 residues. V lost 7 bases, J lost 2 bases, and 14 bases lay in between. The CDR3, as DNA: TGTGCCAGTACCCTTCTAGGAGGTCAAGAGACCCAGTACTTC. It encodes CASTLLGGQETQYF.

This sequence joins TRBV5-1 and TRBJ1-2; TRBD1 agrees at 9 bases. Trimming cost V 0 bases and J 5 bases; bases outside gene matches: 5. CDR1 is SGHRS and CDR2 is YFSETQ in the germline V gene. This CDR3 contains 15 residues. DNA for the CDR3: TGCGCCAGCAGCTTGGAGACAGGGGGGAAATATGGCTACACCTTC. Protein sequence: CASSLETGGKYGYTF.

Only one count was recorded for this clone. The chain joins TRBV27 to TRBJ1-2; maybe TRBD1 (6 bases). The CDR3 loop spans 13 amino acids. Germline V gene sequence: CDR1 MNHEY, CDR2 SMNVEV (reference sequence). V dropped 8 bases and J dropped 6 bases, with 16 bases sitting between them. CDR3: CASSPRGVNGYTF. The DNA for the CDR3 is TGTGCCAGCTCCCCCAGGGGTGTCAATGGCTACACCTTC.

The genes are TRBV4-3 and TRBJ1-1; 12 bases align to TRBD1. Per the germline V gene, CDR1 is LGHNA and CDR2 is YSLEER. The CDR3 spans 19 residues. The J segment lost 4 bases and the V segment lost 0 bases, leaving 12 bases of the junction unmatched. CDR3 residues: CASSQDFSGTGGKGTEAFF. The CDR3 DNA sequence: TGCGCCAGCAGCCAAGATTTCTCCGGGACAGGGGGCAAGGGCACTGAAGCTTTCTTT.

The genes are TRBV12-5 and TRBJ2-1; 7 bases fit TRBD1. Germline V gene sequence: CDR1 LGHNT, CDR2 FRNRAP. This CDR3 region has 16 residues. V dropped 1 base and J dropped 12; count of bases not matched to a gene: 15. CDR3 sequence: CASGLEGLGGQDAQFF. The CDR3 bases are TGTGCTAGTGGTTTGGAGGGTTTGGGCGGACAGGATGCGCAGTTCTTC.

CDR3 nucleotide sequence: TGTGCCAGCAGACCACCTCACAGGGCGGAAACTAATGAAAAACTGTTTTTT. It specifies CASRPPHRAETNEKLFF. The chain has TRBV7-9 and TRBJ1-4; D perhaps matches TRBD1 (6 bases). The V gene's germline CDR1 is SEHNR and CDR2 FQNEAQ (reference sequence). This CDR3 has 17 amino acids. Trimming cost V 6 bases and J 1 base, with 18 bases left between them.